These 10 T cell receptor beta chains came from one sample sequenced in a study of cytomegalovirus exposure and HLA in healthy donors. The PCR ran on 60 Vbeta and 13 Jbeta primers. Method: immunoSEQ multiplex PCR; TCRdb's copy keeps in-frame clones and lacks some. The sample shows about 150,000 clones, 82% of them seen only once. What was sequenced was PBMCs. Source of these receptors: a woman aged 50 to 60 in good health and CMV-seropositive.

The CDR3 loop reads CASRNDRGDETQYF. The CDR3 region has the DNA TGTGCCAGCAGGAACGACAGGGGAGATGAGACCCAGTACTTC. The V and J genes are TRBV2 and TRBJ2-5, with 8 bases matching TRBD1. With 6 bases clipped from V and 5 bases from J, the junction kept 8 bases outside the gene matches. The germline CDR1 and CDR2 sequences are SNHLY and FYNNEI. The CDR3 sequence is 14 residues long.

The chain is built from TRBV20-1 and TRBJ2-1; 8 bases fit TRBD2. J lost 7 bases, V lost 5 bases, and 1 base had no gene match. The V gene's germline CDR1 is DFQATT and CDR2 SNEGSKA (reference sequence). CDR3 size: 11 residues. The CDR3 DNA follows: TGCAGTGCTTCGGGGGGGAATGAGCAGTTCTTC. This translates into CSASGGNEQFF.

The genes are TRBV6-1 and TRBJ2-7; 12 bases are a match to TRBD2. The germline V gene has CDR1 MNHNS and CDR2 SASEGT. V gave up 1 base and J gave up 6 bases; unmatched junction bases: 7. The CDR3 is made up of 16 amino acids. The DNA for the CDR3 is TGTGCCAGCAGTGAAGGCAGACTAGCGGGAGTACTCGAGCAGTACTTC. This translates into CASSEGRLAGVLEQYF.

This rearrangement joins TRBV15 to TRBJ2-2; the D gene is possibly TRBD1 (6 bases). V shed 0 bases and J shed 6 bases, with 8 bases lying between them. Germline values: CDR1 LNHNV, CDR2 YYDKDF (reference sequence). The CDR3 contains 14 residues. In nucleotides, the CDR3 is TGTGCCACCAGCAGAGATCAGGGGCCCGGGGAGCTGTTTTTT. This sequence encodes CATSRDQGPGELFF.

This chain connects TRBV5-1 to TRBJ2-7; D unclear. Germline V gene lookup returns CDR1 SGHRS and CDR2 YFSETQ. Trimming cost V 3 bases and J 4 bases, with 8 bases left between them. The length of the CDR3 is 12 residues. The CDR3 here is CASSSGGYEQYF. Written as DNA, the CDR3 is TGCGCCAGCAGCTCCGGCGGTTACGAGCAGTACTTC.

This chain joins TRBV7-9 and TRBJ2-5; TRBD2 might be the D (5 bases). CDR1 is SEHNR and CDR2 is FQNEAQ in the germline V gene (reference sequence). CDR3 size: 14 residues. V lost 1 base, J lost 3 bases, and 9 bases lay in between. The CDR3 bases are TGTGCCAGCAGCTTAGGGACTGGGGAAGAGACCCAGTACTTC. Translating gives CASSLGTGEETQYF.

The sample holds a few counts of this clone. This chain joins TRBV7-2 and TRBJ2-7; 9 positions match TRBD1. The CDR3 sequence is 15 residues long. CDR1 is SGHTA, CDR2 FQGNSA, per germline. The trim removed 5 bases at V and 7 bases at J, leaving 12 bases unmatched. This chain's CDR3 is CASSTPGQGMGEQYF. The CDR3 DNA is TGTGCCAGCAGCACGCCGGGACAGGGAATGGGAGAGCAGTACTTC.

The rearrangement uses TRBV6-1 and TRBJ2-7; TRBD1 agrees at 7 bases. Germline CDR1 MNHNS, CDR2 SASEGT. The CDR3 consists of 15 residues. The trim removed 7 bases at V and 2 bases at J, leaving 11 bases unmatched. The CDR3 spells CASKKDRRPTYEQYF. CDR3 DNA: TGTGCCAGCAAAAAGGACAGGAGACCTACCTACGAGCAGTACTTC.

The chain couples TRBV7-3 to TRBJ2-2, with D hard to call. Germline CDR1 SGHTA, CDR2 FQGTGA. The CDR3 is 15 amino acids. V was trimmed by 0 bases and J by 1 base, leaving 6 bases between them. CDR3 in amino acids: CASSLTPLNTGELFF. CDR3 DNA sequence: TGTGCCAGCAGCTTAACTCCCCTGAACACCGGGGAGCTGTTTTTT.

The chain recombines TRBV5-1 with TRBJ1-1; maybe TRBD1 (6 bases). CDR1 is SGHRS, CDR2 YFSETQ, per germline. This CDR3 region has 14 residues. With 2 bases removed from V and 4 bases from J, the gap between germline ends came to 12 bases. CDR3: CASSLSQGLTEAFF. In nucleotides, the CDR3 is TGCGCCAGCAGCTTATCTCAGGGGCTCACTGAAGCTTTCTTT.